This entry describes one T cell receptor (beta chain). As yet, its antigen is unknown. This entry belongs to a study of shared clonotypes between healthy human individuals. Assay execution proceeded at the deep level. Around 200 ng DNA, 25,000 to 35,000 T cell genomes, went into each sorted-subset replicate PCR. Sequencing used immunoSEQ multiplex PCR; TCRdb keeps in-frame clones, though not all of them. Of 2 million to 2.5 million clones in the sample, just over 90% were seen once. Trimming took 5 bases from V and 1 from J, leaving 5 bases between them. CDR1 is SEHNR, CDR2 FQNEAQ, per germline (reference sequence). The CDR3 length is 12 residues. The study, taken as a whole, reports: Few donors restricted represented genetic and exposure-history diversity.

This receptor was identified in a man aged 18 to 30 in good health. Some clones in this sample may be carry-over from other donors' samples. The source material was naive CD4+ T cells from PBMCs. Subset in this sample: CD45RA+ positively selected. V usage is TRBV7-9 and J usage is TRBJ1-1; D is uncertain. The CDR3 region is CASSNPNTEAFF. The CDR3 coding sequence is TGTGCCAGCAGCAATCCGAACACTGAAGCTTTCTTT.